The 22 T cell receptor beta chains in this list originate from one sample, sequenced in a study of blood T cell repertoires in COVID-19 (dated by TCRdb to the early 2020s). The library was generated by the immunoSEQ multiplex PCR assay. TCRdb's version of the immuneACCESS table is confined to in-frame rearrangements and falls short of the full clone set. An unresolved V gene accounts for under half of the shortfall where checked; the remainder is of unknown origin. The sample table shows under 300,000 clones, and approximately 86% are seen once. The ten largest clones capture about 0.8% of the sample. Sequencing was carried out using peripheral blood. These receptors all come from a woman in her twenties or thirties with acute or convalescent COVID-19.

The J gene is TRBJ2-1, the V gene TRBV4-3; D perhaps matches TRBD2 (7 bases). V dropped 3 bases and J dropped 4 bases, with 13 bases sitting between them. CDR1 is LGHNA and CDR2 is YSLEER in the germline V gene. This CDR3 spans 15 amino acids. CDR3 sequence: CASSQDSGVYNEQFF. DNA for the CDR3: TGCGCCAGCAGCCAGGACAGCGGGGTTTACAATGAGCAGTTCTTC.

The V and J genes are TRBV30 and TRBJ1-3; maybe TRBD1 (6 bases). The V end lost 0 bases, the J end lost 0 bases, and 9 bases lay between the germline ends. The CDR3 sequence is 15 residues long. Germline CDR1 and CDR2: GTSNPN and SVGIG (reference sequence). In DNA form, the CDR3 reads TGTGCCTGGAGTGTCGGGACATCCTCTGGAAACACCATATATTTT. This sequence encodes CAWSVGTSSGNTIYF.

This chain joins TRBV9 and TRBJ2-7; TRBD2 aligns across 7 bases. Trimming at V came to 0 bases and at J to 3 bases, leaving 6 bases not matched to a gene. Germline values: CDR1 SGDLS, CDR2 YYNGEE. This CDR3 contains 15 residues. CDR3 protein: CASSVDRAGLYEQYF. In DNA form, the CDR3 reads TGTGCCAGCAGCGTAGATCGAGCGGGGCTCTACGAGCAGTACTTC.

This clone occurred once. The CDR3 bases are TGTGCCAGCAGCCAAGAAGGACAGGGGGCTGTAGATACGCAGTATTTT. It codes for CASSQEGQGAVDTQYF. The chain couples TRBV4-2 to TRBJ2-3, with TRBD1 matching over 11 bases. The CDR3 contains 16 residues. With 0 bases clipped from V and 5 bases from J, the junction kept 4 bases outside the gene matches. Germline assignment: CDR1 LGHNA and CDR2 YNFKEQ.

The V and J genes are TRBV7-2 and TRBJ2-3; weak D call: TRBD2 (6 bases). With 1 base removed from V and 1 base from J, the gap between germline ends came to 12 bases. In germline, CDR1 is SGHTA, CDR2 FQGNSA. This CDR3 is built from 16 residues. CDR3 in amino acids: CASSLDLGLGTDTQYF. The CDR3 DNA is TGTGCCAGCAGCTTAGATTTGGGACTGGGCACAGATACGCAGTATTTT.

The gene calls are TRBV9 and TRBJ1-3; D uncertain. V was clipped by 2 bases and J by 0 bases, with 6 bases between them. The CDR3 is made up of 14 amino acids. The germline gives CDR1 SGDLS, CDR2 YYNGEE. CDR3 bases: TGTGCCAGCAGCGTGTCAGACTCTGGAAACACCATATATTTT. The encoded protein is CASSVSDSGNTIYF.

Only one count was recorded for this clone. The gene calls are TRBV5-6 and TRBJ2-5, with 7 bases lining up with TRBD2. Losses at the gene ends were 5 bases for V and 4 bases for J; bases not matched to a gene: 11. This CDR3 is 15 amino acids long. Germline lookup yields CDR1 SGHDT and CDR2 YYEEEE. DNA for the CDR3: TGTGCCAGCAGTGACACTGCGGGAGCCCCAGAGACCCAGTACTTC. Its protein product is CASSDTAGAPETQYF.

The chain links TRBV29-1 to TRBJ1-3; 8 bases fit TRBD1. The CDR3 spans 13 residues. V shed 4 bases, J shed 4 bases, and the junction held 3 bases outside the gene matches. Looked up from germline, CDR1 is SQVTM and CDR2 is ANQGSEA. CDR3 amino acids: CSVGTGIGNTIYF. The DNA for the CDR3 is TGCAGCGTTGGGACAGGGATCGGAAACACCATATATTTT.

This sequence joins TRBV28 and TRBJ2-7; 7 bases line up with TRBD2. CDR1 MDHEN and CDR2 SYDVKM come from the germline V gene. J was trimmed by 3 bases and V by 7 bases; bases with no gene match: 9. The CDR3 is 14 amino acids. The DNA of the CDR3 is TGTGCCAGCATCCCTACCGGGACTAACTACGAGCAGTACTTC. Its protein product is CASIPTGTNYEQYF.

The chain carries TRBV15 and TRBJ1-5; D might be TRBD1 (6 bases). Trimming cost V 9 bases and J 0 bases, with 12 bases left between them. The CDR3 is made up of 14 amino acids. Germline CDR1 is LNHNV and CDR2 is YYDKDF (reference sequence). The DNA for the CDR3 is TGTGCCACTACGACAGGCCTTAGCAATCAGCCCCAGCATTTT. The encoded protein is CATTTGLSNQPQHF.

This chain connects TRBV12-3 or TRBV12-4 to TRBJ2-1, with unresolved D. The CDR3 has 13 residues. Trimming stripped 1 base from V and 7 bases from J, with 8 bases between. CDR3 region: CASSLVSGNEQFF. The CDR3 DNA follows: TGTGCCAGCAGTTTAGTGTCCGGGAATGAGCAGTTCTTC.

The genes are TRBV30 and TRBJ2-1; D gene uncertain. The V end was cut by 1 base, the J end by 5 bases, with 9 bases between. Germline V gene data show CDR1 as GTSNPN and CDR2 as SVGIG (reference sequence). This CDR3 spans 13 amino acids. The CDR3 protein is CAWSGRSNNEQFF. The CDR3 DNA is TGTGCCTGGAGTGGCCGGAGCAACAATGAGCAGTTCTTC. Drawing the rest from reference TRBV30 and TRBJ2-1, the complete variable domain is SQTIHQWPATLVQPVGSPLSLECTVEGTSNPNLYWYRQAAGRGLQLLFYSVGIGQISSEVPQNLSASRPQDRQFILSSKKLLLSDSGFYLCAWSGRSNNEQFFGPGTRLTVL.

This clone appeared once. CDR3 protein: CATSRGTGLAGSHTGELFF. CDR3 nucleotide sequence: TGTGCCACCAGCAGGGGGACAGGGCTAGCGGGAAGTCACACCGGGGAGCTGTTTTTT. The chain links TRBV15 to TRBJ2-2; D may be TRBD1 or TRBD2 (9 bases each). The CDR3 runs 19 residues. CDR1 LNHNV and CDR2 YYDKDF come from the germline V gene (reference sequence). V dropped 3 bases and J dropped 3 bases, with 23 bases sitting between them.

The V gene is TRBV6-5, the J gene TRBJ2-7, with D possibly matching TRBD1 (6 bases). CDR3 length: 14 residues. The V gene's germline CDR1 is MNHEY and CDR2 SVGAGI. V lost 9 bases and J 0 bases, leaving 15 bases between the germline ends. The CDR3 spells CASRIRDNSYEQYF. The DNA of the CDR3 is TGTGCCAGTCGAATTAGGGACAACTCCTACGAGCAGTACTTC.

The CDR3 sequence: CASSESERRRGQYF. CDR3 nucleotide sequence: TGTGCCAGCAGTGAATCTGAGCGGAGACGGGGGCAGTACTTC. The chain carries TRBV25-1 and TRBJ2-7; perhaps TRBD2 as D (5 bases). There are 14 residues in the CDR3. The ends were cut back, 1 base at V and 9 bases at J, with 16 bases in the middle. Germline CDR1 is MGHDK and CDR2 is SYGVNS.

The chain recombines TRBV12-3 or TRBV12-4 with TRBJ1-5; no reliable D call. This CDR3 is 13 amino acids long. V lost 3 bases to trimming and J lost 6 bases, with 9 bases between them. CDR3 nucleotide sequence: TGTGCCAGCAGTTTCCGCGGGTCTCAGCCCCAGCATTTT. Translation: CASSFRGSQPQHF.

The chain has TRBV9 and TRBJ2-5; TRBD2 might be the D (5 bases). This CDR3 region has 14 residues. Germline V gene lookup returns CDR1 SGDLS and CDR2 YYNGEE. Trimming shortened V by 4 bases and J by 4 bases, and 14 bases separated the two germline ends. The CDR3 DNA is TGTGCCAGCAGCCCGGGGATCCTTGGAGAGACCCAGTACTTC. Amino acid sequence: CASSPGILGETQYF.

The J gene is TRBJ1-2, the V gene TRBV20-1; weak D call: TRBD1 (5 bases). The CDR3 covers 14 residues. Trimming pared 5 bases from V and 5 bases from J, leaving 18 bases between. Germline CDR1 DFQATT, CDR2 SNEGSKA (reference sequence). The CDR3, as DNA: TGCAGTGCTGGTGTAGTGGGGCAATTTTATGGCTACACCTTC. It codes for CSAGVVGQFYGYTF.

The rearrangement joins TRBV30 to TRBJ1-2; D may be TRBD1 (6 bases). The CDR3 totals 12 residues. Deletions cut 2 bases from V and 7 bases from J, with 11 bases between. Germline V gene lookup returns CDR1 GTSNPN and CDR2 SVGIG (reference sequence). CDR3 nucleotides: TGTGCCTGGAGTCCGCAGGGGATTGGCTACACCTTC. Amino acid sequence: CAWSPQGIGYTF.

In its sample, this clone was seen once. V and J are TRBV12-3 or TRBV12-4 and TRBJ1-1; weak D call: TRBD1 (5 bases). The CDR3 contains 13 residues. The V gene lost 0 bases and the J gene lost 10 bases, with 12 bases spanning the gap. CDR3 DNA sequence: TGTGCCAGCAGTTTAGCAGAAGGGGCAGGAGCTTTCTTT. Amino acids: CASSLAEGAGAFF.

The chain carries TRBV2 and TRBJ2-5; the match to TRBD1 covers 8 bases. The V gene's germline CDR1 is SNHLY and CDR2 FYNNEI. The V gene end was trimmed by 8 bases and the J gene end by 2 bases; junction bases not matched to a gene: 16. The CDR3 extends over 17 amino acids. The CDR3 DNA is TGTGCCAGCCTGACTGGACAGGGATTAATCACACAAGAGACCCAGTACTTC. The encoded protein is CASLTGQGLITQETQYF.

The chain carries TRBV30 and TRBJ2-7, with 7 bases fitting TRBD1. The V gene's germline CDR1 is GTSNPN and CDR2 SVGIG (reference sequence). The V segment lost 8 bases and the J segment 5 bases; nucleotides outside the gene matches: 12. The CDR3 consists of 13 residues. The CDR3 DNA sequence: TGTGCCGGGACCGAGGGGGCGCGGGACGAGCAGTACTTC. This translates into CAGTEGARDEQYF.